Each of the 5 T cell receptor beta chains below was sequenced from the same sample in a study of regulatory T cells in long-lasting Graves disease. Arm-PCR of CDR3 regions and iRepertoire HTBI primers were used to build TCR beta libraries. TCRdb analysed the multiplex PCR reads with MiXCR anew, one entry per CDR3 protein. The sample shows 530,000 or so distinct CDR3 sequences, 15% to 20% of them seen only once. The time point denotes: newly diagnosed GD, antithyroid drugs for less than 3 months. RNA extracted from PBMCs served as the sequencing template. Separately, the same data were catalogued under a study of T cells in Graves' hyperthyroidism and ophthalmopathy.

The sample consisted of peripheral blood mononuclear cells (PBMCs), taken at new diagnosis, from a patient treated with antithyroid drugs. These receptors were collected from a young man with Graves disease.

This chain connects TRBV7-6 to TRBJ2-7; 7 bases map to TRBD1. This CDR3 comprises 15 residues. J lost 3 bases, V lost 5 bases, and 10 bases had no gene match. In germline, CDR1 is SGHVS, CDR2 FNYEAQ. This CDR3 is CASSLRGGPVYEQYF. For the CDR3, the DNA is TGTGCCAGCAGCCTAAGAGGGGGCCCCGTCTACGAGCAGTACTTC.

This clonotype occurred many times. The chain couples TRBV12-5 to TRBJ1-1; a weak D match, TRBD1 (6 bases). The CDR3 covers 15 residues. Germline-derived CDR1 and CDR2 are LGHNT and FRNRAP. V was cut by 6 bases and J by 3 bases, with 17 bases left in between. The CDR3 DNA follows: TGTGCTAGTGGGAGGGGGATGGGCCCGGACACTGAAGCTTTCTTT. This gives the protein CASGRGMGPDTEAFF.

This clonotype was seen more than once but under ten times. CDR3 nucleotide sequence: TGTGCCAGCAGCACGATAGGACTAGCGGATTCCTACGAGCAGTACTTC. Encoded protein: CASSTIGLADSYEQYF. V is TRBV7-9 and J is TRBJ2-7, with TRBD2 identical over 10 bases. V lost 5 bases, J lost 1 base, and 8 bases stayed unmatched. Germline values: CDR1 SEHNR, CDR2 FQNEAQ (reference sequence). The CDR3 sequence is 16 residues long.

This clonotype was counted once. The chain links TRBV10-3 to TRBJ1-1; weak D call: TRBD1 (6 bases). Germline values: CDR1 ENHRY, CDR2 SYGVKD. The CDR3 runs 14 residues. Between the trimmed V and J ends, which lost 7 bases and 4 bases, there was a span of 16 bases. CDR3 in DNA: TGTGCCATCAATACAGACAGGATGGGCACTGAAGCTTTCTTT. Protein sequence: CAINTDRMGTEAFF.

Points on this clonotype: Just one base apart from a much larger clone, this may be a read error. The chain combines TRBV2 with TRBJ2-5; TRBD2 matches at 10 bases. The CDR3 runs to 17 residues. Germline lookup yields CDR1 SNHLY and CDR2 FYNNEI. V shed 4 bases and J 3 bases; nucleotides not matched to a gene: 11. As DNA, the CDR3 is TGTGCCAGCAGTGTTGGAGTTACTAGCGGGGATGAAGAGACCCAGTACTTC. Translating it yields CASSVGVTSGDEETQYF.